These 24 T cell receptor beta chains originate from one sample sequenced in a study of T cells in Graves' hyperthyroidism and ophthalmopathy. Authors of the study amplified TCR beta CDR3 regions from RNA transcripts. The HTBI primer set served for first-round RT-PCR of the TCR CDR3. TCRdb passed the multiplex PCR reads through MiXCR, listing each CDR3 protein once. The sample holds about 530,000 distinct CDR3 sequences; approximately 17% are singletons and the top ten take 17%. The material sequenced was blood. The receptors originated from a woman under 30 with Graves' ophthalmopathy.

This clonotype has at least ten counts. The V and J genes are TRBV7-9 and TRBJ2-7, with D hard to call. The CDR3 is 13 amino acids. Looked up from germline, CDR1 is SEHNR and CDR2 is FQNEAQ (reference sequence). V was shortened by 2 bases and J by 1 base, with 6 bases between the two germline ends. The DNA of the CDR3 is TGTGCCAGCAGCTTAATGGGGTCCTACGAGCAGTACTTC. This translates into CASSLMGSYEQYF.

This clonotype was observed many times. This chain uses TRBV12-3 or TRBV12-4 with TRBJ1-6; 7 bases map to TRBD1. The CDR3 extends over 14 amino acids. The V segment lost 7 bases and the J segment 8 bases; nucleotides outside the gene matches: 8. For the CDR3, the DNA is TGTGCCAGCACCCAGGGGGGGAATTATTCACCCCTCCACTTT. Amino acid sequence: CASTQGGNYSPLHF.

This clonotype was found many times. The chain couples TRBV11-2 to TRBJ1-1, with 9 nucleotides matching TRBD1. Germline CDR1 and CDR2: SGHAT and FQNNGV. Unmatched junction bases numbered 3, after V lost 4 bases and J lost 6 bases. This CDR3 is built from 13 residues. CDR3 region: CASSSYRGPEAFF. The DNA for the CDR3 is TGTGCCAGCAGCTCCTACAGGGGGCCTGAAGCTTTCTTT.

This clonotype was found many times. V gene TRBV2 combines with J gene TRBJ2-1, with 7 bases that match TRBD2. V was clipped by 2 bases and J by 2 bases; unmatched bases: 9. This CDR3 has 17 amino acids. The germline gives CDR1 SNHLY, CDR2 FYNNEI. The CDR3 sequence is CASSEPSGDYTYNEQFF. As DNA, the CDR3 is TGTGCCAGCAGTGAACCGTCGGGGGACTACACCTACAATGAGCAGTTCTTC.

The V gene is TRBV9, the J gene TRBJ2-2; possibly TRBD2 for D (6 bases). V was cut by 0 bases and J by 5 bases, with 11 bases left in between. The CDR3 has 15 residues. CDR1 and CDR2 from the germline V gene are SGDLS and YYNGEE. The CDR3 bases are TGTGCCAGCAGCGTAGGACTAGATGGTACCGGGGAGCTGTTTTTT. Amino acid sequence: CASSVGLDGTGELFF. Full variable domain (remainder filled in from reference TRBV9 and TRBJ2-2): DSGVTQTPKHLITATGQRVTLRCSPRSGDLSVYWYQQSLDQGLQFLIQYYNGEERAKGNILERFSAQQFPDLHSELNLSSLELGDSALYFCASSVGLDGTGELFFGEGSRLTVL.

This clonotype was observed many times. The chain employs TRBV6-1 and TRBJ2-7, with TRBD1 matching 8 bases. The CDR3 is 12 residues long. Unmatched junction bases numbered 7, after V lost 6 bases and J lost 9 bases. In germline, CDR1 is MNHNS, CDR2 SASEGT. The CDR3 sequence: CASSPTGAVQYF. The DNA for the CDR3 is TGTGCCAGCAGCCCGACAGGGGCTGTGCAGTACTTC.

This clonotype was seen a few times. This rearrangement joins TRBV4-1 to TRBJ2-5, with D possibly TRBD2 on 6 matching bases. CDR3 length: 17 amino acids. Trimming took off 1 base at V and 6 bases at J, with 21 bases between the two ends. The germline V gene encodes CDR1 MGHRA and CDR2 YSYEKL. CDR3 loop: CASSQVDGTLEQKTQYF. The CDR3 DNA is TGCGCCAGCAGCCAAGTCGATGGGACTCTGGAACAAAAGACCCAGTACTTC.

This clonotype was seen ten or more times. The genes are TRBV5-5 and TRBJ2-3, with TRBD1 matching 9 bases. Germline CDR1 SGHKS, CDR2 YYEKEE (reference sequence). V lost 1 base, J lost 3 bases, and 3 bases stayed unmatched. This CDR3 has 15 residues. CDR3 DNA sequence: TGTGCCAGCAGCTTGACAGGGGGCCCAACAGATACGCAGTATTTT. Translation gives CASSLTGGPTDTQYF.

This clonotype was seen repeatedly, ten times or more. The chain uses TRBV10-3 and TRBJ2-1; TRBD2 agrees at 9 bases. Germline CDR1 is ENHRY and CDR2 is SYGVKD. This CDR3 has 14 amino acids. The CDR3 coding sequence is TGTGCATCCCGCATGGCGGGAGGGGGAAATGAGCAGTTCTTC. Amino acids: CASRMAGGGNEQFF.

At least ten counts were recorded for this clonotype. This chain uses TRBV29-1 with TRBJ2-6; D remains unclear. CDR3 size: 14 residues. V was shortened by 6 bases and J by 0 bases, with 9 bases between the two germline ends. Germline CDR1 SQVTM, CDR2 ANQGSEA. As DNA, the CDR3 is TGCAGCGTAGGTCAGGCCTCTGGGGCCAACGTCCTGACTTTC. Translated: CSVGQASGANVLTF.

The CDR3 sequence is CASSRDRGMNEQFF. The CDR3 bases are TGCGCCAGCAGCCGGGACAGGGGTATGAATGAGCAGTTCTTC. The chain uses TRBV5-1 and TRBJ2-1, with 10 bases fitting TRBD1. With 4 bases clipped from V and 7 bases from J, the junction kept 5 bases outside the gene matches. The CDR3 is 14 residues long. Germline values: CDR1 SGHRS, CDR2 YFSETQ.

In this sample, this clonotype turned up many times. The chain joins TRBV11-2 to TRBJ1-5; TRBD1 might be the D (6 bases). Between the trimmed V and J ends, which lost 0 bases and 6 bases, there was a span of 12 bases. The germline CDR1 and CDR2 sequences are SGHAT and FQNNGV. CDR3 length: 15 amino acids. Here the CDR3 reads CASSLDLGASQPQHF. The CDR3 DNA reads TGTGCCAGCAGCTTAGATTTGGGGGCGAGTCAGCCCCAGCATTTT.

This clonotype was seen ten or more times. The rearrangement joins TRBV12-3 or TRBV12-4 to TRBJ1-1, with TRBD1 matching over 9 bases. The CDR3 contains 17 residues. After removal of 3 bases from V and 1 base from J, the junction contained 9 bases not matched to a gene. The CDR3 coding sequence is TGTGCCAGCAGTTTGGGGACAGGGAACTTCGAGAACACTGAAGCTTTCTTT. Its protein is CASSLGTGNFENTEAFF.

This clonotype occurred many times. The CDR3 DNA reads TGTGCCAGCAGGGGTGCTCAATCCTTCGATGAGCAGTTCTTC. Translating it yields CASRGAQSFDEQFF. The chain joins TRBV28 to TRBJ2-1; no clear D. V lost 6 bases and J 8 bases, leaving 17 bases between the germline ends. The CDR3 is 14 residues long. Germline V gives CDR1 MDHEN, CDR2 SYDVKM.

This clonotype was found a few times. The genes are TRBV27 and TRBJ1-1; D gene uncertain. The V end was cut by 5 bases, the J end by 0 bases, with 7 bases between. Germline values: CDR1 MNHEY, CDR2 SMNVEV (reference sequence). There are 13 residues in the CDR3. The CDR3 coding sequence is TGTGCCAGCAGTATAAGGATGAACACTGAAGCTTTCTTT. It encodes CASSIRMNTEAFF.

At least ten counts were recorded for this clonotype. The V gene is TRBV4-1, the J gene TRBJ1-4; weak D call: TRBD1 (5 bases). The germline V gene has CDR1 MGHRA and CDR2 YSYEKL. The V gene lost 0 bases and the J gene lost 5 bases, with 7 bases spanning the gap. This CDR3 region has 14 residues. CDR3: CASSQDRVNEKLFF. Written as DNA, the CDR3 is TGCGCCAGCAGCCAAGACAGGGTGAATGAAAAACTGTTTTTT.

This chain uses TRBV6-1 with TRBJ2-1, with no clear D. With 3 bases removed from V and 8 bases from J, the gap between germline ends came to 11 bases. There are 13 residues in the CDR3. The germline gives CDR1 MNHNS, CDR2 SASEGT. In DNA, the CDR3 is TGTGCCAGCAGTGAGGGTTTAGTCCATGAGCAGTTCTTC. Its protein product is CASSEGLVHEQFF.

This clonotype has a count of ten or more. V gene TRBV28 combines with J gene TRBJ2-4; D gene uncertain. The CDR3 spans 19 residues. V was cut by 4 bases and J by 2 bases, with 24 bases left in between. Germline CDR1 and CDR2: MDHEN and SYDVKM. CDR3 amino acids: CASSSLYYDSWTPKNIQYF. The CDR3 coding sequence is TGTGCCAGCAGTTCTTTATACTATGATTCGTGGACGCCCAAAAACATTCAGTACTTC.

Only a few counts were recorded for this clonotype. The J gene is TRBJ2-3, the V gene TRBV6-1, with TRBD2 matching over 8 bases. Germline-derived CDR1 and CDR2 are MNHNS and SASEGT. The V gene end was trimmed by 6 bases and the J gene end by 4 bases; junction bases not matched to a gene: 9. The CDR3 runs 15 residues. CDR3 in DNA: TGTGCCAGCAGCCCAGAGCGGGAGTTCGCAGATACGCAGTATTTT. Its translation: CASSPEREFADTQYF.

A word on this clonotype: This may come from a read error, since a much larger clone is one base off. The chain links TRBV5-1 to TRBJ2-3, with D unresolved. The CDR3 is 13 residues long. Per germline, CDR1 SGHRS and CDR2 YFSETQ. The CDR3 sequence is CVSQLHAGDTQYF. CDR3 sequence (DNA): TGCGTCAGCCAGCTTCACGCCGGGGATACGCAGTATTTT.

The table lists this clonotype with many counts. The V gene is TRBV28, the J gene TRBJ1-6; D call uncertain. Trimming shortened V by 5 bases and J by 3 bases, and 14 bases separated the two germline ends. Germline V gene lookup returns CDR1 MDHEN and CDR2 SYDVKM. This CDR3 is built from 16 residues. CDR3 sequence: CASSLDPALYNSPLHF. The CDR3 DNA is TGTGCCAGCAGTCTTGACCCGGCCCTCTATAATTCACCCCTCCACTTT.

J is TRBJ1-1 and V is TRBV5-1; 11 nucleotides align to TRBD1. The CDR3 consists of 14 residues. V gave up 4 bases and J gave up 9 bases; unmatched junction bases: 8. The germline CDR1 and CDR2 sequences are SGHRS and YFSETQ. The CDR3 sequence: CASSRGTGGVKAFF. The CDR3 coding sequence is TGCGCCAGCAGCCGGGGGACAGGGGGTGTAAAAGCTTTCTTT.

This clonotype was observed a handful of times. This chain uses TRBV28 with TRBJ2-7; D may be TRBD1 (6 bases). The CDR3 loop spans 13 amino acids. The germline CDR1 and CDR2 sequences are MDHEN and SYDVKM. Deletions cut 7 bases from V and 2 bases from J, with 12 bases between. CDR3 coding DNA: TGTGCCAGCACGGACAGTAACACCTACGAGCAGTACTTC. This encodes CASTDSNTYEQYF.

This clonotype was seen many times. The chain joins TRBV7-2 to TRBJ2-1, with D hard to call. This CDR3 has 15 amino acids. CDR1 is SGHTA, CDR2 FQGNSA, per germline. V was shortened by 0 bases and J by 3 bases, with 9 bases between the two germline ends. The CDR3 DNA follows: TGTGCCAGCAGCTTAGCGCGGAGCTACTACAATGAGCAGTTCTTC. Translation: CASSLARSYYNEQFF.